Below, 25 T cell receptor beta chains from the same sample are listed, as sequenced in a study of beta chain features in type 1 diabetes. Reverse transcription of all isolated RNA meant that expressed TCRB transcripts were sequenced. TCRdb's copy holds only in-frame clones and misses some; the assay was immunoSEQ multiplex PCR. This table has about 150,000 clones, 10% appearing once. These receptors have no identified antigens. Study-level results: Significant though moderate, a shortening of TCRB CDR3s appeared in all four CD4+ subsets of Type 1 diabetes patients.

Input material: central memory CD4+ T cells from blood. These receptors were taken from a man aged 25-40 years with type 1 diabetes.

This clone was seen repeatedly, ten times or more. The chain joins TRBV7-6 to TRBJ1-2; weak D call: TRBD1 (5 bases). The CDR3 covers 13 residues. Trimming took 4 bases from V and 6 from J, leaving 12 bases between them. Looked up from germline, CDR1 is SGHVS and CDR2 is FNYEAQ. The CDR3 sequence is CASSSRGWDGYTF. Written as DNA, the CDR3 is TGTGCCAGCAGCTCAAGGGGCTGGGATGGCTACACCTTC.

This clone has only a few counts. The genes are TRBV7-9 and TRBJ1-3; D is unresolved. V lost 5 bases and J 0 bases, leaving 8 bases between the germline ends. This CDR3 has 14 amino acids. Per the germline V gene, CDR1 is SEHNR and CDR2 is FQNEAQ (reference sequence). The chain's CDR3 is CASSLDYSGNTIYF. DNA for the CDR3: TGTGCCAGCAGCCTGGACTACTCTGGAAACACCATATATTTT.

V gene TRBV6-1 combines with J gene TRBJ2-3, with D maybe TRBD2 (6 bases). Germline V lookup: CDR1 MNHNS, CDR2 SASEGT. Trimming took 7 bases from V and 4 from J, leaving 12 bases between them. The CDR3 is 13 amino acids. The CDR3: CASMESGADTQYF. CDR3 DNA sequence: TGTGCCAGCATGGAATCGGGGGCAGATACGCAGTATTTT.

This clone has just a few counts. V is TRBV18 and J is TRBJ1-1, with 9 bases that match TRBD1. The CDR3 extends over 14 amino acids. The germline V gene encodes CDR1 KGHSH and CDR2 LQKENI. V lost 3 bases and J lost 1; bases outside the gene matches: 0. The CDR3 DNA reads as TGTGCCAGCTCACCGGGACAGGGGAACACTGAAGCTTTCTTT. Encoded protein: CASSPGQGNTEAFF.

The CDR3 bases are TGCAGCGTTGAAGATCGCCGACAGGGTGTAGCTGAAGCTTTCTTT. Protein sequence: CSVEDRRQGVAEAFF. The chain joins TRBV29-1 to TRBJ1-1; TRBD1 matches at 7 bases. CDR3 size: 15 residues. V shed 0 bases and J 6 bases; nucleotides not matched to a gene: 10. CDR1 and CDR2 (germline): SQVTM, ANQGSEA.

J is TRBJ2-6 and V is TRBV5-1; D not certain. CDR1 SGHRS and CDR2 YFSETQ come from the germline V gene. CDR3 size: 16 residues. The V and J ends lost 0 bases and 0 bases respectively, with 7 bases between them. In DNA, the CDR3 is TGCGCCAGCAGCTTGGCACGGTTCTCTGGGGCCAACGTCCTGACTTTC. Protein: CASSLARFSGANVLTF. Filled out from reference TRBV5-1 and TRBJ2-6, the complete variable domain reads KAGVTQTPRYLIKTRGQQVTLSCSPISGHRSVSWYQQTPGQGLQFLFEYFSETQRNKGNFPGRFSGRQFSNSRSEMNVSTLELGDSALYLCASSLARFSGANVLTFGAGSRLTVL.

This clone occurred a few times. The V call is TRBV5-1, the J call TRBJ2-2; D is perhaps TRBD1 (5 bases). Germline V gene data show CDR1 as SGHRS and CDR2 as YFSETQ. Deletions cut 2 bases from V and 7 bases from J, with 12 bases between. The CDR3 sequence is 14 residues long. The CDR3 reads CASSFDSYDGELFF. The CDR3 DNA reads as TGCGCCAGCAGCTTTGACAGTTATGACGGGGAGCTGTTTTTT.

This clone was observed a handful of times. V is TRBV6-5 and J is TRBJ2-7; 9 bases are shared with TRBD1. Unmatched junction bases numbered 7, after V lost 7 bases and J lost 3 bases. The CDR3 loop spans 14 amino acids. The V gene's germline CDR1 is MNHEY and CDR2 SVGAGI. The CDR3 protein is CASTPGQGSYEQYF. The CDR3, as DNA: TGTGCCAGCACCCCGGGACAGGGCAGCTACGAGCAGTACTTC.

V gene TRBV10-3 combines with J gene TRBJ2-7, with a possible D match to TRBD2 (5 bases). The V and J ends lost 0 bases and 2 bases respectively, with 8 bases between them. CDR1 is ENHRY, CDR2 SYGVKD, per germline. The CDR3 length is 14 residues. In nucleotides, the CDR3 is TGTGCCATCAGTGAGTCCGGGAAGCCCTACGAGCAGTACTTC. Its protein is CAISESGKPYEQYF.

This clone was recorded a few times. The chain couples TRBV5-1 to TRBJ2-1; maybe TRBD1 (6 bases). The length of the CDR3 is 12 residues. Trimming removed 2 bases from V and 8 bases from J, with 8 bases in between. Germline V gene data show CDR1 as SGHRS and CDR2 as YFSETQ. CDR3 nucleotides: TGCGCCAGCAGCTTACAGGGAGATGAGCAGTTCTTC. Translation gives CASSLQGDEQFF.

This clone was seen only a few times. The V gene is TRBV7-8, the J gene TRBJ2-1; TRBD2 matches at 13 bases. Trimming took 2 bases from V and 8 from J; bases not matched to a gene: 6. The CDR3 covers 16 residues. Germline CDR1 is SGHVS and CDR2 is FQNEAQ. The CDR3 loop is CASSLRTSGSSDEQFF. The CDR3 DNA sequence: TGTGCCAGCAGCTTACGGACTAGCGGGAGTTCGGATGAGCAGTTCTTC.

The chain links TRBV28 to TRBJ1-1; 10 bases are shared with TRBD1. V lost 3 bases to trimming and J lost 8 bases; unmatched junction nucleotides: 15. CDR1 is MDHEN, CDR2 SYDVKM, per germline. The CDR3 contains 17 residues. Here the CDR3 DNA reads TGTGCCAGCAGTTTGACACCGGGACAGGGGTTTCTTATGGAAGCTTTCTTT. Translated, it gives CASSLTPGQGFLMEAFF.

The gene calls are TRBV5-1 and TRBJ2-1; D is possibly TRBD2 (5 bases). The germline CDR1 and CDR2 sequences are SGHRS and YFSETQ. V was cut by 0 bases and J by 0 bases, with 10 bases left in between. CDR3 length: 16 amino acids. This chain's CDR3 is CASSLGLASSYNEQFF. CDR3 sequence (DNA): TGCGCCAGCAGCTTGGGGCTAGCAAGCTCCTACAATGAGCAGTTCTTC.

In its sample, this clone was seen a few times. The CDR3 protein is CASFRGLAGEPDTQYF. The DNA of the CDR3 is TGCGCCAGCTTCCGGGGACTAGCGGGAGAACCAGATACGCAGTATTTT. The chain combines TRBV5-1 with TRBJ2-3, with 14 bases aligning to TRBD2. The germline gives CDR1 SGHRS, CDR2 YFSETQ. This CDR3 is 16 amino acids long. Trimming at V came to 7 bases and at J to 4 bases, leaving 8 bases not matched to a gene.

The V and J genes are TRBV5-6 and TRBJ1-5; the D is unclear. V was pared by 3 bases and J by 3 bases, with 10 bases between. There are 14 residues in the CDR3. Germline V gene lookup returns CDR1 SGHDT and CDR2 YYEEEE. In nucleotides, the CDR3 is TGTGCCAGCAGCTCGTACCGGTACAATCAGCCCCAGCATTTT. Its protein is CASSSYRYNQPQHF.

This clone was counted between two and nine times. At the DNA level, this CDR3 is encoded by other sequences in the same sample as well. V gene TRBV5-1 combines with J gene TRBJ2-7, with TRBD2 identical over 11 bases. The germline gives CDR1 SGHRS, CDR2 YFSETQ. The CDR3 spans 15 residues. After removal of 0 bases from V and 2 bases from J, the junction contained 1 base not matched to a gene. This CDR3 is CASSLVTSGTYEQYF. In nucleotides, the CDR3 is TGCGCCAGCAGCTTGGTGACTAGCGGGACCTACGAGCAGTACTTC.

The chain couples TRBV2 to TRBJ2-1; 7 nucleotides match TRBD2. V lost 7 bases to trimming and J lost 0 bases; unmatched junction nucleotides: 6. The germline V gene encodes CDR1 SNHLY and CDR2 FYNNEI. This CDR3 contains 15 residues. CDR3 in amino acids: CASTTGGTSYNEQFF. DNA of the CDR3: TGTGCCAGCACCACCGGGGGGACCTCCTACAATGAGCAGTTCTTC.

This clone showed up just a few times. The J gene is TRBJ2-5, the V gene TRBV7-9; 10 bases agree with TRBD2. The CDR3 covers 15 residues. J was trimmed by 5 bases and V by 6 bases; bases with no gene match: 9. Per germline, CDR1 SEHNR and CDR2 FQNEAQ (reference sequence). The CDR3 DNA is TGTGCCAGCAGGCAAGCAGCGGGAGGGCCGGAGACCCAGTACTTC. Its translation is CASRQAAGGPETQYF.

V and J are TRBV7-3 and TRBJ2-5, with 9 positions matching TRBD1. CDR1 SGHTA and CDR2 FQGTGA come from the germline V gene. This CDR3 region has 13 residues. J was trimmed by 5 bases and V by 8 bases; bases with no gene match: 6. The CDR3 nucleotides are TGTGCCAGCGGGAGTGACAGGGGGGAGACCCAGTACTTC. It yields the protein CASGSDRGETQYF.

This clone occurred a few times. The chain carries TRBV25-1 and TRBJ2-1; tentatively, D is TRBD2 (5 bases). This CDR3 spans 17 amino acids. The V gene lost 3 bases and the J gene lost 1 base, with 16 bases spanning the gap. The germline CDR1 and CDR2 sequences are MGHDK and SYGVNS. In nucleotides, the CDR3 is TGTGCCAGCAGTGAGCCCTCAACTAGTTCATCCTACAATGAGCAGTTCTTC. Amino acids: CASSEPSTSSSYNEQFF.

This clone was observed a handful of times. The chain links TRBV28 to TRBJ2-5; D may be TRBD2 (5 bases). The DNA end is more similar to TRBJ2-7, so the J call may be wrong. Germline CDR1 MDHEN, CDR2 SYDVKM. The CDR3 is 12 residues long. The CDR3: CASSLSGYEQYF. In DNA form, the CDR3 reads TGTGCCAGCAGTTTAAGCGGCTACGAGCAGTACTTC.

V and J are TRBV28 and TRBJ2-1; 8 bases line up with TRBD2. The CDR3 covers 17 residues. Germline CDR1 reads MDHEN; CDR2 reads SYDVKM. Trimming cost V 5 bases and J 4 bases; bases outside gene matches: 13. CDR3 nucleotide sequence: TGTGCCAGCAGTACCCGGAGGGCCGGGAGGGGTTACAATGAGCAGTTCTTC. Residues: CASSTRRAGRGYNEQFF.

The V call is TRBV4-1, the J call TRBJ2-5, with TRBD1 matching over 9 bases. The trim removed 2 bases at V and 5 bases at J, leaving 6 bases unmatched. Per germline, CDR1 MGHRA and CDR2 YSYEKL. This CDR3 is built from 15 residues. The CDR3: CASSQPGQGYETQYF. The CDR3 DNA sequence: TGCGCCAGCAGCCAACCGGGACAGGGATATGAGACCCAGTACTTC.

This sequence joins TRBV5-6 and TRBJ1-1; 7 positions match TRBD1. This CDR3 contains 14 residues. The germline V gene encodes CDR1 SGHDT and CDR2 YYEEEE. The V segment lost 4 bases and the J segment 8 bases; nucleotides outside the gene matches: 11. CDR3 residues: CASSDTSRDREAFF. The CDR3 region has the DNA TGTGCCAGCAGCGACACATCCCGGGACAGAGAAGCTTTCTTT.

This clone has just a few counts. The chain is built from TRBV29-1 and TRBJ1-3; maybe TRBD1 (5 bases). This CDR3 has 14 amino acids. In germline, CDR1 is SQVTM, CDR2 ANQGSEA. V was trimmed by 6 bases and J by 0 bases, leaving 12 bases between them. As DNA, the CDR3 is TGCAGCGTAGATGACAGTCACTCTGGAAACACCATATATTTT. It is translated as CSVDDSHSGNTIYF.